Listed here are 22 T cell receptor beta chains from one sample, sequenced in a study of T cells in Graves' hyperthyroidism and ophthalmopathy. RNA transcripts provided the source from which TCR beta CDR3 regions were amplified. Using the HTBI primer set, a first-round RT-PCR was run on the TCR CDR3. TCRdb reprocessed the multiplex PCR reads via MiXCR and lists one record per CDR3 protein. The table shows 490,000 or so distinct CDR3 sequences, with around a fifth occurring only once. The specimen sequenced was blood. Receptors were obtained from an older woman with Graves' ophthalmopathy.

This clonotype was picked up a small number of times. The CDR3: CASSSLDRNYGYTF. The CDR3 DNA reads TGTGCCAGCAGTTCCTTGGACAGAAACTATGGCTACACCTTC. The chain uses TRBV27 and TRBJ1-2; D may be TRBD1 (6 bases). V dropped 4 bases and J dropped 2 bases, with 11 bases sitting between them. From germline, CDR1 is MNHEY and CDR2 SMNVEV (reference sequence). CDR3 length equals 14 residues.

This chain uses TRBV20-1 with TRBJ2-5; D might be TRBD1 or TRBD2, each matching 6 bases. Per germline, CDR1 DFQATT and CDR2 SNEGSKA (reference sequence). This CDR3 is built from 15 residues. V was shortened by 6 bases and J by 4 bases, with 21 bases between the two germline ends. CDR3 residues: CSASGFGGRGETQYF. The CDR3 bases are TGCAGTGCGAGCGGGTTCGGGGGCCGGGGAGAGACCCAGTACTTC.

This clonotype turned up a few times. The gene calls are TRBV6-2 or TRBV6-3 and TRBJ1-2; D is unclear. V shed 4 bases and J shed 2 bases, with 8 bases lying between them. Germline V gives CDR1 MNHEY, CDR2 SVGEGT. This CDR3 has 13 amino acids. CDR3 nucleotide sequence: TGTGCCAGCAGTTTTACCAGAAACTATGGCTACACCTTC. Translated, it gives CASSFTRNYGYTF.

A few counts support this clonotype. The junction shows a germline mismatch at one end, possibly a read error. The J gene is TRBJ1-2, the V gene TRBV20-1; the match to TRBD1 covers 7 bases. The CDR3 contains 12 residues. Germline lookup yields CDR1 DFQATT and CDR2 SNEGSKA (reference sequence). The CDR3 loop reads CSARGGSYGYTF. The CDR3 nucleotides are TGCAGTGCGAGAGGGGGCTCCTATGGCTACACCTTC.

This clonotype was counted a few times. The chain joins TRBV6-6 to TRBJ2-7; D unclear. The V end was cut by 2 bases, the J end by 6 bases, with 8 bases between. The CDR3 has 12 amino acids. Germline assignment: CDR1 MNHNY and CDR2 SVGAGI (reference sequence). The CDR3 coding sequence is TGTGCCAGCAGTTACCCCGCCGGCGAGCAGTACTTC. Protein: CASSYPAGEQYF.

This clonotype was seen repeatedly, ten times or more. The chain is built from TRBV5-8 and TRBJ2-1; 7 positions agree with TRBD2. The CDR3 contains 16 residues. The junction had 5 bases not matched to a gene; V was cut back by 0 bases and J by 2 bases. Germline assignment: CDR1 SGHTS and CDR2 YDEGEE. The DNA for the CDR3 is TGTGCCAGCAGCTTGGCTAGCGGAGACCCCTACAATGAGCAGTTCTTC. It translates to CASSLASGDPYNEQFF.

This clonotype has a handful of counts. The V and J genes are TRBV20-1 and TRBJ1-1, with D uncertain. The CDR3 has 13 amino acids. Germline assignment: CDR1 DFQATT and CDR2 SNEGSKA (reference sequence). V was clipped by 5 bases and J by 5 bases, with 15 bases between them. DNA for the CDR3: TGCAGTGCTGTTGGGGAGAGGGAAACTGAAGCTTTCTTT. As protein: CSAVGERETEAFF.

The chain links TRBV11-2 to TRBJ2-2; 8 positions agree with TRBD1. The CDR3 has 16 residues. V lost 4 bases and J lost 3; bases outside the gene matches: 7. CDR1 and CDR2 from the germline V gene are SGHAT and FQNNGV. The CDR3 sequence: CASSSRQGTYTGELFF. CDR3 coding DNA: TGTGCCAGCAGCTCCCGACAGGGGACTTACACCGGGGAGCTGTTTTTT.

This clonotype has just a few counts. This chain links TRBV9 with TRBJ2-7; D might be TRBD1 (5 bases). The CDR3 is 13 amino acids. Germline loops: CDR1 SGDLS, CDR2 YYNGEE. V was cut by 3 bases and J by 1 base, with 8 bases left in between. This chain's CDR3 is CASSAQVSYEQYF. The CDR3, as DNA: TGTGCCAGCAGCGCACAGGTATCCTACGAGCAGTACTTC.

This chain uses TRBV3-1 with TRBJ2-7, with D tentatively TRBD2 (5 bases). Germline V gives CDR1 LGHDT, CDR2 YNNKEL (reference sequence). V lost 0 bases and J lost 8, with 11 bases in between. The CDR3 loop spans 13 amino acids. In nucleotides, the CDR3 is TGTGCCAGCAGCCAAGATCGTCCTAGCCAGCAGTACTTC. This codes for CASSQDRPSQQYF.

The V and J genes are TRBV19 and TRBJ2-2, with D maybe TRBD2 (6 bases). V dropped 4 bases and J dropped 4 bases, with 10 bases sitting between them. CDR1 is LNHDA, CDR2 SQIVND, per germline (reference sequence). CDR3 length: 14 amino acids. The CDR3 DNA follows: TGTGCCAGTAGTACCGGAGCGGGCACCGGGGAGCTGTTTTTT. Its translation: CASSTGAGTGELFF. The variable domain in full, completed from reference TRBV19 and TRBJ2-2, reads DGGITQSPKYLFRKEGQNVTLSCEQNLNHDAMYWYRQDPGQGLRLIYYSQIVNDFQKGDIAEGYSVSREKKESFPLTVTSAQKNPTAFYLCASSTGAGTGELFFGEGSRLTVL.

The chain carries TRBV2 and TRBJ1-4, with TRBD1 matching over 9 bases. CDR3 length equals 15 residues. CDR1 is SNHLY and CDR2 is FYNNEI in the germline V gene. Trimming cost V 6 bases and J 8 bases; bases outside gene matches: 10. CDR3 residues: CASSLQNRGREKLFF. DNA for the CDR3: TGTGCCAGCAGCCTCCAAAACAGGGGGCGGGAAAAACTGTTTTTT.

In its sample, this clonotype was seen many times. The chain recombines TRBV20-1 with TRBJ2-3, with D unresolved. Per the germline V gene, CDR1 is DFQATT and CDR2 is SNEGSKA (reference sequence). The CDR3 totals 14 residues. The V end was cut by 4 bases, the J end by 2 bases, with 13 bases between. In nucleotides, the CDR3 is TGCAGTGCTACCCTTTGGGCAGACACAGATACGCAGTATTTT. Its translation is CSATLWADTDTQYF.

This clonotype was recorded at least ten times. The chain combines TRBV2 with TRBJ1-5, with TRBD1 matching 9 bases. After removal of 5 bases from V and 2 bases from J, the junction contained 1 base not matched to a gene. CDR1 is SNHLY and CDR2 is FYNNEI in the germline V gene. The CDR3 runs to 14 residues. CDR3 region: CASSWTGGNQPQHF. The DNA for the CDR3 is TGTGCCAGCAGTTGGACAGGGGGCAATCAGCCCCAGCATTTT.

The chain carries TRBV18 and TRBJ2-2; 7 bases agree with TRBD2. CDR3 length: 16 residues. Germline lookup yields CDR1 KGHSH and CDR2 LQKENI. Trimming took 3 bases from V and 4 from J; bases not matched to a gene: 8. The CDR3 DNA is TGTGCCAGCTCACCCCAGCTAGCGGAGAGCACCGGGGAGCTGTTTTTT. The encoded protein is CASSPQLAESTGELFF.

The chain has TRBV11-2 and TRBJ2-1; D is ambiguous. Trimming took off 0 bases at V and 6 bases at J, with 6 bases between the two ends. The CDR3 consists of 13 residues. Germline values: CDR1 SGHAT, CDR2 FQNNGV. CDR3: CASSLDSFNEQFF. The CDR3 DNA reads as TGTGCCAGCAGCTTAGATTCGTTCAATGAGCAGTTCTTC.

In its sample, this clonotype was seen many times. The V call is TRBV20-1, the J call TRBJ2-5; D unresolved. Germline V gene sequence: CDR1 DFQATT, CDR2 SNEGSKA (reference sequence). The CDR3 has 14 amino acids. Trimming cost V 0 bases and J 6 bases, with 14 bases left between them. The CDR3, as DNA: TGCAGTGCTAGAGATCTGGCCCCCAGCCAGACCCAGTACTTC. It specifies CSARDLAPSQTQYF.

This clonotype was seen a handful of times. The chain is built from TRBV6-1 and TRBJ1-2; a weak D match, TRBD1 (6 bases). This CDR3 comprises 14 residues. The V gene's germline CDR1 is MNHNS and CDR2 SASEGT. V was trimmed by 6 bases and J by 7 bases, leaving 18 bases between them. CDR3 loop: CASSAEAGGFGYTF. CDR3 DNA sequence: TGTGCCAGCAGCGCCGAGGCGGGGGGCTTTGGCTACACCTTC.

This chain uses TRBV24-1 with TRBJ1-2; D remains ambiguous. CDR3 size: 16 residues. Germline lookup yields CDR1 KGHDR and CDR2 SFDVKD. V gave up 4 bases and J gave up 6 bases, with 20 bases separating them. Written as DNA, the CDR3 is TGTGCCACCAGTGAACACGGGAAGGGCCCTAAGGATGGCTACACCTTC. Protein: CATSEHGKGPKDGYTF.

This clonotype has more than one count but fewer than ten. The J gene is TRBJ2-1, the V gene TRBV19, with D possibly being TRBD1 (5 bases). V lost 3 bases and J 9 bases, leaving 18 bases between the germline ends. Looked up from germline, CDR1 is LNHDA and CDR2 is SQIVND (reference sequence). This CDR3 comprises 15 residues. This CDR3 is CASSMTVLSLSEQFF. The DNA of the CDR3 is TGTGCCAGTAGTATGACAGTCCTTTCTCTTAGTGAGCAGTTCTTC.

The V call is TRBV5-1, the J call TRBJ1-6; 9 nucleotides line up with TRBD1. V trimming: 0 bases; J trimming: 8 bases; junction bases outside the gene matches: 6. Per germline, CDR1 SGHRS and CDR2 YFSETQ. The CDR3 contains 16 residues. The CDR3 region is CASSLAQDRGHSPLHF. The CDR3 DNA reads as TGCGCCAGCAGCTTGGCACAGGACAGGGGTCATTCACCCCTCCACTTT.

This clonotype was seen a handful of times. This sequence joins TRBV7-2 and TRBJ2-7, with a weak D call TRBD1 (5 bases). This CDR3 is 16 amino acids long. V was clipped by 5 bases and J by 2 bases, with 19 bases between them. Germline V gene data show CDR1 as SGHTA and CDR2 as FQGNSA. CDR3 sequence reads: CASSPHLQTGTYEQYF. CDR3 in DNA: TGTGCCAGCAGCCCCCATCTACAAACAGGAACCTACGAGCAGTACTTC.